The clone carrying this T cell receptor beta chain was observed a handful of times. Assay: immunoSEQ multiplex PCR; the TCRdb copy retains only in-frame clones and omits some. The top ten hold around 7% of the sample, which has some 95,000 clones, about 80% seen once. The data were obtained in a study of blood T cell repertoires in COVID-19. Trimming took 5 bases from V and 7 from J, leaving 19 bases between them. Germline V lookup: CDR1 SGHRS, CDR2 YFSETQ. This CDR3 has 15 amino acids. Material for sequencing was peripheral blood. The sequence derives from a man in his 70s with acute or convalescent COVID-19. V and J are TRBV5-1 and TRBJ2-1; a weak D match, TRBD2 (5 bases). This CDR3 is CASSLKGDGKNEQFF. The CDR3 nucleotides read TGCGCCAGCAGTCTTAAGGGAGACGGTAAAAATGAGCAGTTCTTC.